This entry features one T cell receptor (beta chain) sequence. Its antigen is not yet known. It has no much larger one-base neighbor in the sample; base qualities were not kept. Other DNA sequences in this sample translate to the same CDR3. These data are taken from a study of T cell responses to AZD1222 COVID-19 vaccine (dated by TCRdb to the early 2020s). In the study overall: TCR sequencing was performed for roughly 240 trial participants, of whom about 200 were given two doses of AZD1222 and some 26 were given two doses of MenACWY control vaccine. Trial participants were enrolled by age into subgroups of 18-55, 56-69 and 70-plus years, and around 150, 28 and 57 TCR-sequenced participants, respectively, were included in these subgroups. Paper-wide results and their limitations: Participants were mostly white British, with more females than males. The authors suggested clonal diversity may have been underestimated. Epitopes outside the regions mutated in the B.1.351 and B.1.1.7 variants were reportedly recognized by nearly half of the unique spike-specific TCRs. After two AZD1222 doses, both the breadth and the depth of spike-specific TCRs were significantly higher than at day 0 and than in MenACWY recipients. The vaccine-associated CD4 TCRs covered the entire spike protein, and the dominant responses fell in regions 160-218 and 743-854. In the small 56-69-year group, the increase in depth fell short of significance, most likely because of low power. Because no day 14 peak-response samples were available, repertoires were characterized only after the peak T cell response. Conclusions about previously exposed vaccinees are limited, since just 6 or 7 AZD1222 recipients were seropositive for SARS-CoV-2 at baseline.

Trimming takes 2 bases from V and 3 bases from J, and the germline ends sit 5 bases apart. Per the germline V gene (reference sequence), SEHNR is the CDR1 and FQNEAQ is the CDR2. The CDR3, cysteine through phenylalanine, is 12 amino acids long. CDR3 DNA is the only sequence kept; it has 36 bases, read in frame from the first base. The CDR3 regions of human TCRbeta chains were analyzed by immunosequencing. The study's processing was this. Repertoire TCRs were checked for matches against a reference library of SARS-CoV-2-specific TCRs that had been generated using the MIRA antigen-specificity platform. Breadth was defined as the fraction of unique TCRs that were SARS-CoV-2-associated, and depth was defined as the fraction of total T cells that were SARS-CoV-2-associated. Using the MIRA data, each spike-specific TCR was assigned both to the spike region to which the TCR was reactive and to a CD4 or CD8 class. Log10-transformed breadth and depth values were compared by one-way ANOVA with Sidak's multiple comparisons tests. TCRdb obtained this table from immuneACCESS and retained in-frame rearrangements with V and J assigned. These tables miss some clones; where compared with another copy, unresolved V genes account for less than half of the shortfall, and the remainder is unexplained. From that table come the V and J calls and clone size; the DNA was used to work out D and trimming. The sample table contains 140,000 or so clones; only one count was recorded for just over 90% of them. The ten most abundant clones make up less than 2.5% of the sample.

The time point label, as the study defines it: about 28 days (+/-7) after the second vaccine dose. AZD1222 recipients whose second dose came at about 4 weeks and those whose second dose came at about 12 weeks were combined into one group, since spike-specific TCR depth and breadth did not differ between the two schedules. Vaccinee samples were obtained from the UK trials COV001 and COV002, which included a single-blind randomized controlled phase 2/3 trial of AZD1222 (ChAdOx1 nCoV-19) in healthy adults. For TCRbeta chain sequencing, PBMC samples were collected from trial participants at day 0 and at day 28 after the second dose.

The sample consisted of peripheral blood, taken 28 days after the second AZD1222 dose. This receptor was obtained from an adult who received the AZD1222 COVID-19 vaccine. The chain was built from TRBV7-9 and TRBJ2-7, with the D gene call left open. The CDR3 reads as follows: CASSLLGYEQYF. The DNA reads as follows: TGTGCCAGCAGCTTACTTGGCTACGAGCAGTACTTC.